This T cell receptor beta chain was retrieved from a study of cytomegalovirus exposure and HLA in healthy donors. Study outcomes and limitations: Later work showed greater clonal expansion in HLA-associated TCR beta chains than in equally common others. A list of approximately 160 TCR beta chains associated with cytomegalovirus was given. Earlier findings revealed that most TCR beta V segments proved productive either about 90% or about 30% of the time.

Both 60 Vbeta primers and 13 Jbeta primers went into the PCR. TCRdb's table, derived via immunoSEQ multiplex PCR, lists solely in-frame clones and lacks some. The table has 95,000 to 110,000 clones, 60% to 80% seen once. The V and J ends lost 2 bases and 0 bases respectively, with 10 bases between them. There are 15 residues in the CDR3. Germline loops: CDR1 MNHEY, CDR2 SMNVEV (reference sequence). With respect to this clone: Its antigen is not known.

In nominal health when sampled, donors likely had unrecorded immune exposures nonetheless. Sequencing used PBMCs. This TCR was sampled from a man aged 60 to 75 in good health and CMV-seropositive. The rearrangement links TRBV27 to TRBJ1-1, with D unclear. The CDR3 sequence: CASSLRYSLNTEAFF. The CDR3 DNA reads TGTGCCAGCAGTTTACGTTACAGCTTGAACACTGAAGCTTTCTTT.